The 8 T cell receptor beta chains in this list originate from one sample, sequenced in a study of T-cell reconstitution after alpha-beta-depleted transplantation in children. Unique molecular identifiers were incorporated during preparation of the TCRbeta library. TCRdb reprocessed the PCR reads via MiXCR and lists one record per CDR3 protein. The sample holds about 420,000 distinct CDR3 sequences, around 15% seen once. Source: PBMCs, mostly from graft donor cells, taken 360 days after TCRalphabeta/CD19-depleted stem cell transplant. The origin of the receptors is a boy under two years old who had a stem cell transplant for Wiskott-Aldrich syndrome, so the T cells may come from the graft donor.

The chain has TRBV7-6 and TRBJ1-6; TRBD1 matches at 8 bases. CDR1 is SGHVS and CDR2 is FNYEAQ in the germline V gene. The J segment lost 7 bases and the V segment lost 5 bases, leaving 10 bases of the junction unmatched. The CDR3 consists of 16 residues. In nucleotides, the CDR3 is TGTGCCAGCAGCCCCTATACAGGGGGTGGAAATTCACCCCTCCACTTT. This gives the protein CASSPYTGGGNSPLHF.

V is TRBV13 and J is TRBJ2-7, with TRBD2 as a possible D gene (7 bases). V was clipped by 5 bases and J by 9 bases, with 20 bases between them. Germline V gene data show CDR1 as PRHDT and CDR2 as FYEKMQ (reference sequence). The CDR3 covers 14 residues. CDR3 coding DNA: TGTGCCAGCAGCCCTGGGGGGGGCAGGAACGTGCAGTACTTC. It codes for CASSPGGGRNVQYF. The whole variable domain, remainder taken from reference TRBV13 and TRBJ2-7, is AAGVIQSPRHLIKEKRETATLKCYPIPRHDTVYWYQQGPGQDPQFLISFYEKMQSDKGSIPDRFSAQQFSDYHSELNMSSLELGDSALYFCASSPGGGRNVQYFGPGTRLTVT.

The sample holds many counts of this clonotype. The chain joins TRBV7-9 to TRBJ2-5, with TRBD1 identical over 7 bases. The length of the CDR3 is 16 residues. Germline assignment: CDR1 SEHNR and CDR2 FQNEAQ (reference sequence). Germline trimming cut 1 base from V and 5 bases from J; bases unmatched to any gene: 10. Written as DNA, the CDR3 is TGTGCCAGCAGCTTAGTCAGTAAGGGACAGTTTGAGACCCAGTACTTC. The encoded protein is CASSLVSKGQFETQYF.

In this sample, this clonotype turned up a few times. This chain connects TRBV11-2 to TRBJ2-2, with TRBD2 matching over 9 bases. The length of the CDR3 is 15 residues. Germline lookup yields CDR1 SGHAT and CDR2 FQNNGV. V was pared by 5 bases and J by 5 bases, with 6 bases of the junction left unmatched. This chain's CDR3 is CASSLTSGLTGELFF. CDR3 bases: TGTGCCAGCAGCCTAACTAGCGGGCTTACCGGGGAGCTGTTTTTT.

On this clonotype itself: The junction shows a germline mismatch at one end, possibly a read error. The chain joins TRBV28 to TRBJ2-5, with D maybe TRBD1 (7 bases). CDR3 length: 17 amino acids. The germline CDR1 and CDR2 sequences are MDHEN and SYDVKM. The CDR3 loop reads CTSSLGLAGGLQETQYF. For the CDR3, the DNA is TGTACCAGCAGTTTAGGCTTGGCAGGGGGGTTACAAGAGACCCAGTACTTC.

J is TRBJ2-1 and V is TRBV7-2, with TRBD2 matching over 10 bases. CDR1 is SGHTA, CDR2 FQGNSA, per germline. The V and J ends lost 0 bases and 15 bases, in that order; junction bases with no gene match: 5. The CDR3 spans 13 residues. The CDR3 loop reads CASSLAPLAGPFF. CDR3 DNA sequence: TGTGCCAGCAGCTTAGCCCCACTAGCGGGGCCGTTCTTC.

This clonotype appeared many times. The chain uses TRBV10-3 and TRBJ2-7; no definite D call. This CDR3 has 14 amino acids. The V gene lost 2 bases and the J gene lost 1 base, with 9 bases spanning the gap. The germline V gene has CDR1 ENHRY and CDR2 SYGVKD. CDR3 in DNA: TGTGCCATCAGTGAGGCTCCTCTATCCTACGAGCAGTACTTC. Residues: CAISEAPLSYEQYF.

This clonotype has a handful of counts. The chain couples TRBV7-2 to TRBJ2-7, with TRBD1 identical over 7 bases. Trimming took 5 bases from V and 0 from J; bases not matched to a gene: 4. From germline, CDR1 is SGHTA and CDR2 FQGNSA. This CDR3 has 14 residues. This CDR3 reads CASSQTGYSYEQYF. CDR3 bases: TGTGCCAGCAGCCAGACAGGGTACTCCTACGAGCAGTACTTC.